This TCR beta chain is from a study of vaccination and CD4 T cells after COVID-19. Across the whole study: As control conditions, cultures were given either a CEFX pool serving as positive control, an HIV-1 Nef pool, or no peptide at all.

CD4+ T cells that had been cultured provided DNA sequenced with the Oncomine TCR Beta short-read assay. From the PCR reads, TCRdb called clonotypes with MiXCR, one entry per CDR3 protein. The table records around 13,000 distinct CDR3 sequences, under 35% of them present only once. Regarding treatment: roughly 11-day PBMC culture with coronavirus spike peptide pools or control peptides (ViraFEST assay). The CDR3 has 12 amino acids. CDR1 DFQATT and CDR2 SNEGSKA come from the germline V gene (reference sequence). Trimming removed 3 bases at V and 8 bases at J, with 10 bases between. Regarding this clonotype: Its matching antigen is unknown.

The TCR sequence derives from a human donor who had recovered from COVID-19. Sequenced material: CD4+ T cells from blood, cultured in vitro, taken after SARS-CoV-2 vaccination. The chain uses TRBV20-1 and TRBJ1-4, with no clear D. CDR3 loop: CSARGKQEKLFF. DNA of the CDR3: TGCAGTGCTAGGGGAAAACAGGAAAAACTGTTTTTT.